Presented here are 15 T cell receptor beta chains from one specimen sequenced in a study of blood T cell repertoires in COVID-19. Data came from immunoSEQ multiplex PCR; TCRdb stores just in-frame clones and leaves some out. The repertoire consists of roughly 86,000 clones, with 85% to 90% occurring once and the leading ten covering more than 4%. The sequenced sample consisted of peripheral blood. The receptors stem from a man between 35 and 55 years old with acute or convalescent COVID-19.

The chain is built from TRBV6-6 and TRBJ1-5; no reliable D call. Germline V gene data show CDR1 as MNHNY and CDR2 as SVGAGI (reference sequence). The V and J ends lost 3 bases and 0 bases respectively, with 9 bases between them. The CDR3 spans 15 residues. CDR3 sequence reads: CASSYREISNQPQHF. The CDR3, as DNA: TGTGCCAGCAGTTATCGGGAGATTAGCAATCAGCCCCAGCATTTT.

V is TRBV7-2 and J is TRBJ2-7, with unresolved D. Germline V gene lookup returns CDR1 SGHTA and CDR2 FQGNSA. Trimming removed 3 bases from V and 7 bases from J, with 13 bases in between. The CDR3 is 13 residues long. The DNA of the CDR3 is TGTGCCAGCAGCTTGGCTACGGTGCGGGAGCAGTACTTC. Translated: CASSLATVREQYF.

The chain uses TRBV7-2 and TRBJ1-1; TRBD1 might be the D (6 bases). Germline V CDR1 and CDR2: SGHTA, FQGNSA. CDR3 length equals 15 residues. The V gene lost 1 base and the J gene lost 1 base, with 10 bases spanning the gap. CDR3 bases: TGTGCCAGCAGCTTAGGGACAGCTAAGAACACTGAAGCTTTCTTT. This encodes CASSLGTAKNTEAFF.

The rearrangement uses TRBV19 and TRBJ2-7; D may be TRBD2 (6 bases). Trimming stripped 3 bases from V and 6 bases from J, with 21 bases between. The germline V gene encodes CDR1 LNHDA and CDR2 SQIVND (reference sequence). This CDR3 comprises 16 residues. The CDR3 sequence: CASSINPLTGVREQYF. The CDR3 coding sequence is TGTGCCAGTAGTATTAACCCCCTAACGGGAGTACGCGAGCAGTACTTC.

The chain recombines TRBV9 with TRBJ1-1; 8 positions match TRBD1. In germline, CDR1 is SGDLS, CDR2 YYNGEE. The trim removed 3 bases at V and 1 base at J, leaving 11 bases unmatched. The CDR3 has 17 amino acids. The CDR3 sequence is CASSAQGERFGNTEAFF. In DNA, the CDR3 is TGTGCCAGCAGCGCACAGGGGGAACGGTTTGGGAACACTGAAGCTTTCTTT.

This chain links TRBV9 with TRBJ1-1; perhaps TRBD1 as D (6 bases). The CDR3 runs 14 residues. The V and J ends lost 7 bases and 6 bases respectively, with 19 bases between them. Germline CDR1 is SGDLS and CDR2 is YYNGEE. The CDR3 here is CASSSGTTRPEAFF. The DNA for the CDR3 is TGTGCCAGCTCCTCCGGGACAACGCGGCCTGAAGCTTTCTTT.

The V and J genes are TRBV5-1 and TRBJ1-2, with a possible D match to TRBD1 (6 bases). Trimming stripped 4 bases from V and 8 bases from J, with 18 bases between. CDR3 length: 14 residues. The V gene's germline CDR1 is SGHRS and CDR2 YFSETQ. In nucleotides, the CDR3 is TGCGCCAGCAGCCCGGACAGTAAGAGCTACGGCTACACCTTC. It encodes CASSPDSKSYGYTF.

V and J are TRBV15 and TRBJ2-1; 12 nucleotides align to TRBD2. Germline assignment: CDR1 LNHNV and CDR2 YYDKDF (reference sequence). The CDR3 covers 17 residues. Trimming removed 5 bases from V and 8 bases from J; junction bases left unmatched: 13. The CDR3 reads CATSERLAGDIPDEQFF. The CDR3 DNA sequence: TGTGCCACCAGCGAGCGACTAGCGGGAGATATCCCAGATGAGCAGTTCTTC.

This chain connects TRBV7-2 to TRBJ1-3; D remains ambiguous. Germline V gene lookup returns CDR1 SGHTA and CDR2 FQGNSA. The CDR3 is 13 residues long. V was pared by 3 bases and J by 0 bases, with 3 bases between. The CDR3 DNA follows: TGTGCCAGCAGCTTTAACTCTGGAAACACCATATATTTT. Protein sequence: CASSFNSGNTIYF. Drawing the rest from reference TRBV7-2 and TRBJ1-3, the complete variable domain is GAGVSQSPSNKVTEKGKDVELRCDPISGHTALYWYRQSLGQGLEFLIYFQGNSAPDKSGLPSDRFSAERTGGSVSTLTIQRTQQEDSAVYLCASSFNSGNTIYFGEGSWLTVV.

The chain links TRBV12-3 or TRBV12-4 to TRBJ1-2; 7 bases align to TRBD1. The CDR3 extends over 13 amino acids. Trimming took 6 bases from V and 6 from J; bases not matched to a gene: 7. CDR3 in DNA: TGTGCCAGCAGCCCAGACAGGGAAGATGGCTACACCTTC. It translates to CASSPDREDGYTF.

The gene calls are TRBV29-1 and TRBJ1-1; the D gene is possibly TRBD1 (6 bases). Germline CDR1 SQVTM, CDR2 ANQGSEA. The CDR3 sequence is 14 residues long. Deletions cut 5 bases from V and 7 bases from J, with 20 bases between. The CDR3 DNA reads as TGCAGCGTTTCGAATACCGGACAGTCTCGTGAAGCTTTCTTT. It encodes CSVSNTGQSREAFF. The full variable domain, rest sourced from reference TRBV29-1 and TRBJ1-1, is SAVISQKPSRDICQRGTSLTIQCQVDSQVTMMFWYRQQPGQSLTLIATANQGSEATYESGFVIDKFPISRPNLTFSTLTVSNMSPEDSSIYLCSVSNTGQSREAFFGQGTRLTVV.

V usage is TRBV19 and J usage is TRBJ2-6, with 8 bases that match TRBD1. Per the germline V gene, CDR1 is LNHDA and CDR2 is SQIVND (reference sequence). CDR3 length: 16 amino acids. V shed 3 bases and J 0 bases; nucleotides not matched to a gene: 1. In DNA, the CDR3 is TGTGCCAGTAGTATGGGACAGGCCTCTGGGGCCAACGTCCTGACTTTC. Translated, it gives CASSMGQASGANVLTF.

This chain joins TRBV5-6 and TRBJ2-5; TRBD1 matches 11 bases. Germline assignment: CDR1 SGHDT and CDR2 YYEEEE. This CDR3 comprises 15 residues. Losses at the gene ends were 4 bases for V and 5 bases for J; bases not matched to a gene: 7. The CDR3 DNA reads TGTGCCAGCAGCAGGACAGGGGGCTTTGGGGAGACCCAGTACTTC. This encodes CASSRTGGFGETQYF.

The chain recombines TRBV30 with TRBJ1-2, with 10 bases identical to TRBD1. The CDR3 totals 15 residues. The germline CDR1 and CDR2 sequences are GTSNPN and SVGIG (reference sequence). With V trimmed by 2 bases and J by 6 bases, 9 bases remained unmatched. The CDR3 nucleotides read TGTGCCTGGAGTCTCAGGACAGGGGGTAGGGATGGCTACACCTTC. Its translation is CAWSLRTGGRDGYTF.

The chain links TRBV25-1 to TRBJ2-4; tentative D call: TRBD2 (5 bases). CDR1 MGHDK and CDR2 SYGVNS come from the germline V gene. Trimming took 2 bases from V and 1 from J, leaving 12 bases between them. The CDR3 totals 16 residues. The CDR3 sequence: CASSEPGSMAKNIQYF. The CDR3, as DNA: TGTGCCAGCAGTGAACCGGGATCTATGGCCAAAAACATTCAGTACTTC.